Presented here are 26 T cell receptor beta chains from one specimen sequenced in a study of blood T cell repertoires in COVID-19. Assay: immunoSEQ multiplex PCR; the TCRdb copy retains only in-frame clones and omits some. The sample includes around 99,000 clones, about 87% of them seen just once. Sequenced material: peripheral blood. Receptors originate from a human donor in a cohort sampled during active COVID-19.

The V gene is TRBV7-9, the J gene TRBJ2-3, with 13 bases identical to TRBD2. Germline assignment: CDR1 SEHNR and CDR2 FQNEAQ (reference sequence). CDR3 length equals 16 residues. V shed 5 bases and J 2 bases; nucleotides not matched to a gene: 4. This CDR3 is CASSTGTSGVTDTQYF. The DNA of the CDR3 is TGTGCCAGCAGCACCGGGACTAGCGGGGTCACAGATACGCAGTATTTT.

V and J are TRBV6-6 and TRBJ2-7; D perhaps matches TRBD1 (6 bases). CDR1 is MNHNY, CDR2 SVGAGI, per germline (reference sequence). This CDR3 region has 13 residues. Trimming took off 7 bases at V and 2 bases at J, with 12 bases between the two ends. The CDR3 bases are TGTGCCAGCATCTCCCAGGGGACCTACGAGCAGTACTTC. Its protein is CASISQGTYEQYF.

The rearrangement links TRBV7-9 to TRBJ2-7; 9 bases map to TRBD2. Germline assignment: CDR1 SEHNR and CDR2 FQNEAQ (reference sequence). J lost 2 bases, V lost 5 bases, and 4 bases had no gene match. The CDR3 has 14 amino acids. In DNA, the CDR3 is TGTGCCAGCAGCACCCTAGCGGGAACCTACGAGCAGTACTTC. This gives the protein CASSTLAGTYEQYF. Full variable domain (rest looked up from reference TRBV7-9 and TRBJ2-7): DTGVSQNPRHKITKRGQNVTFRCDPISEHNRLYWYRQTLGQGPEFLTYFQNEAQLEKSRLLSDRFSAERPKGSFSTLEIQRTEQGDSAMYLCASSTLAGTYEQYFGPGTRLTVT.

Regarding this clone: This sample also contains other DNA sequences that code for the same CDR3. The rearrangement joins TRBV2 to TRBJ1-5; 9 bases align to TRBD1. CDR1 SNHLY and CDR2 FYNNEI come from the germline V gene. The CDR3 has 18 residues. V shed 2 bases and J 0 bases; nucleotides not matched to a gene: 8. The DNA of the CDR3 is TGTGCCAGCAGTGAAACGGGACAGGGAGGGTATAGCAATCAGCCCCAGCATTTT. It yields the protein CASSETGQGGYSNQPQHF. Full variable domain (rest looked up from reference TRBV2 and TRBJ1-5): EPEVTQTPSHQVTQMGQEVILRCVPISNHLYFYWYRQILGQKVEFLVSFYNNEISEKSEIFDDQFSVERPDGSNFTLKIRSTKLEDSAMYFCASSETGQGGYSNQPQHFGDGTRLSIL.

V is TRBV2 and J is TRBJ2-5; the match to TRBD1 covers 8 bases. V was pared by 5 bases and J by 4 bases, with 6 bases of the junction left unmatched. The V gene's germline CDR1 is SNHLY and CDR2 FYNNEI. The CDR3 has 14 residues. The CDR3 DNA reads TGTGCCAGCAGTACTCACAGGGGGGTAGAGACCCAGTACTTC. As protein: CASSTHRGVETQYF.

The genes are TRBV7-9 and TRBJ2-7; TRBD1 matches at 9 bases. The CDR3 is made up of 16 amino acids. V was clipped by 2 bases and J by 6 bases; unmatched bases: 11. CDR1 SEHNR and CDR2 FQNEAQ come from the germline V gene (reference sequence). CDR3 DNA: TGTGCCAGCAGCTTAAATATTGGACAGGGGTCGATCGAGCAGTACTTC. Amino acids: CASSLNIGQGSIEQYF.

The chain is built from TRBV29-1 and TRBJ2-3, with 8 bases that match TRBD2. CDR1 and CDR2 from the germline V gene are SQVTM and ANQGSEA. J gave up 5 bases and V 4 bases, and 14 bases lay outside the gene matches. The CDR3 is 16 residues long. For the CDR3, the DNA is TGCAGCGTTGCCCCCTCTAGCGGGCGAGGACGAGATACGCAGTATTTT. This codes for CSVAPSSGRGRDTQYF.

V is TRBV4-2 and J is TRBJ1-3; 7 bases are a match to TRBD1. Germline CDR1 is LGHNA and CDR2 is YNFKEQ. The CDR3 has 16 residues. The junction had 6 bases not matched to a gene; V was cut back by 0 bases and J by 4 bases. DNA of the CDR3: TGTGCCAGCAGCCAAGATCTCCAGGGACAGGGAAACACCATATATTTT. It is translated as CASSQDLQGQGNTIYF.

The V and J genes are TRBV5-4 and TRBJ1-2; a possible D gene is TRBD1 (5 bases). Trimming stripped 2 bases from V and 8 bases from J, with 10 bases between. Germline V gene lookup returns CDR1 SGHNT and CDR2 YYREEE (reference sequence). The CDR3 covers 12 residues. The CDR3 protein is CASSFGGEGYTF. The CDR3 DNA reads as TGTGCCAGCAGCTTCGGGGGGGAGGGCTACACCTTC. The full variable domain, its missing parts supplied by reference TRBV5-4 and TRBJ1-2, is ETGVTQSPTHLIKTRGQQVTLRCSSQSGHNTVSWYQQALGQGPQFIFQYYREEENGRGNFPPRFSGLQFPNYSSELNVNALELDDSALYLCASSFGGEGYTFGSGTRLTVV.

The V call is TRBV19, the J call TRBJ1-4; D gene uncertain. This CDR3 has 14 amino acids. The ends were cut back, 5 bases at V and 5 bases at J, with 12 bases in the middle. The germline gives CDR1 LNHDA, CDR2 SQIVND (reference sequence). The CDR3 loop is CASSSQLVNEKLFF. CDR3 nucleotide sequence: TGTGCCAGTAGTTCACAGTTGGTGAATGAAAAACTGTTTTTT.

CDR3 region: CSVEGGGAGARTDTQYF. CDR3 bases: TGCAGCGTTGAGGGGGGGGGAGCGGGAGCCCGCACAGATACGCAGTATTTT. The chain links TRBV29-1 to TRBJ2-3; 8 bases map to TRBD2. The CDR3 is made up of 17 amino acids. Germline V lookup: CDR1 SQVTM, CDR2 ANQGSEA. Unmatched junction bases numbered 12, after V lost 3 bases and J lost 1 base.

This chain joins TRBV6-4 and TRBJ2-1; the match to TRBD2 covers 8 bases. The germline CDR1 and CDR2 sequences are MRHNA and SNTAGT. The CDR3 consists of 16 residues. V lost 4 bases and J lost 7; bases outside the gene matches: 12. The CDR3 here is CASSVYSGTRVNEQFF. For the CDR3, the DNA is TGTGCCAGCAGTGTTTACTCTGGGACTAGGGTAAATGAGCAGTTCTTC.

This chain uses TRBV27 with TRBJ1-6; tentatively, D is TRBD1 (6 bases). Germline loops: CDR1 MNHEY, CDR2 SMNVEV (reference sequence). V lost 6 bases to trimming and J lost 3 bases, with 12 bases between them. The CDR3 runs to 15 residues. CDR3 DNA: TGTGCCAGCAGCCGTCTGGACAGCTATAATTCACCCCTCCACTTT. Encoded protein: CASSRLDSYNSPLHF.

CDR3 coding DNA: TGTGCCAGCAGCTGGAGCACCTATGGCTACACCTTC. Its protein product is CASSWSTYGYTF. The V call is TRBV5-6, the J call TRBJ1-2; no clear D. CDR1 is SGHDT, CDR2 YYEEEE, per germline. The CDR3 loop spans 12 amino acids. Deletions cut 3 bases from V and 4 bases from J, with 7 bases between.

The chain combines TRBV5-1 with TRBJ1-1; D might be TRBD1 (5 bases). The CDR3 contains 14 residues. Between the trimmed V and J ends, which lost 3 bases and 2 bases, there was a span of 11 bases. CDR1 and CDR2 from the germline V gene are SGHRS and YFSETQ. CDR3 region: CASSSGRDNTEAFF. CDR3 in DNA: TGCGCCAGCAGCTCTGGCAGGGATAACACTGAAGCTTTCTTT.

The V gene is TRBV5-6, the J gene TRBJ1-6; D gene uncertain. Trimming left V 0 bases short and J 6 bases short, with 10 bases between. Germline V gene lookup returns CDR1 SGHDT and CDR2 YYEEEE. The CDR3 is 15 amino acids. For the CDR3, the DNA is TGTGCCAGCAGCTTGGGGGCCGACCCTAATTCACCCCTCCACTTT. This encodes CASSLGADPNSPLHF.

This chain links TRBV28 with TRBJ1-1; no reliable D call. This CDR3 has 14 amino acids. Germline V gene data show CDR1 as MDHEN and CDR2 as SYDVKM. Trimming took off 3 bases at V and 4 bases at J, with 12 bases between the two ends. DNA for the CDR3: TGTGCCAGCAGTTTCACATCACGGAGCACTGAAGCTTTCTTT. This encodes CASSFTSRSTEAFF. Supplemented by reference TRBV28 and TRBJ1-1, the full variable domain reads DVKVTQSSRYLVKRTGEKVFLECVQDMDHENMFWYRQDPGLGLRLIYFSYDVKMKEKGDIPEGYSVSREKKERFSLILESASTNQTSMYLCASSFTSRSTEAFFGQGTRLTVV.

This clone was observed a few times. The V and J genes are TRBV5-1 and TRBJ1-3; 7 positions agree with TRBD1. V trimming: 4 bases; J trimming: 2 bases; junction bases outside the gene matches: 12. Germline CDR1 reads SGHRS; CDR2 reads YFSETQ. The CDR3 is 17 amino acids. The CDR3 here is CASSPVFATGAGNTIYF. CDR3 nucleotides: TGCGCCAGCAGCCCCGTTTTCGCTACAGGGGCTGGAAACACCATATATTTT.

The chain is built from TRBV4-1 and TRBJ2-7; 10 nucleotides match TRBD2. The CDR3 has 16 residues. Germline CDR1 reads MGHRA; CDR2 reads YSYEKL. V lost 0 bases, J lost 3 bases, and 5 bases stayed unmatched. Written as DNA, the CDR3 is TGCGCCAGCAGCCAAGATCTAGCGGGAGCCTTCTACGAGCAGTACTTC. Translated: CASSQDLAGAFYEQYF.

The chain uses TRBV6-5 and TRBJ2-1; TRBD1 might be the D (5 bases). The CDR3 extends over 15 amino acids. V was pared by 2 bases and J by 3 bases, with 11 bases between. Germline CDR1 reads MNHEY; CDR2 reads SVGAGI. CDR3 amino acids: CASSYGQGFYNEQFF. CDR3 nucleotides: TGTGCCAGCAGTTACGGTCAGGGATTCTACAATGAGCAGTTCTTC.

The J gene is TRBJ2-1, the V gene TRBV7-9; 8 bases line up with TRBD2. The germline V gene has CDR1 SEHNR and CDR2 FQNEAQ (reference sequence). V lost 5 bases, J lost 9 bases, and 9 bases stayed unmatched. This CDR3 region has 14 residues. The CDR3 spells CASSPGGRVVEQFF. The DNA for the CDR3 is TGTGCCAGCAGCCCGGGGGGGCGGGTTGTTGAGCAGTTCTTC.

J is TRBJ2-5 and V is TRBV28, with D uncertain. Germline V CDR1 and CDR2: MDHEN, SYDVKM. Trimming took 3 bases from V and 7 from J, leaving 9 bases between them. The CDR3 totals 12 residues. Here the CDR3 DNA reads TGTGCCAGCAGTTTTGGAGTCGGGACCCAGTACTTC. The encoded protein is CASSFGVGTQYF.

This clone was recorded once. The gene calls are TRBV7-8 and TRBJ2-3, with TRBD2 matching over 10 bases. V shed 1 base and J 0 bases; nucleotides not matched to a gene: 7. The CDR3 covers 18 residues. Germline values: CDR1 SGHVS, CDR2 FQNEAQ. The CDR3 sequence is CASSLGQGLAASTDTQYF. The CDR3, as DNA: TGTGCCAGCAGCTTAGGGCAAGGACTAGCGGCTAGCACAGATACGCAGTATTTT.

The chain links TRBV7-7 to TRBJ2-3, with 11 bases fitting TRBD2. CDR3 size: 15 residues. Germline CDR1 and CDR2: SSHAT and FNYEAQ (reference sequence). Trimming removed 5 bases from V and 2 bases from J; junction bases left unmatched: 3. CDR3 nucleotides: TGTGCCAGCAGCCGGGGACTAGCGGCCACAGATACGCAGTATTTT. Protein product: CASSRGLAATDTQYF.

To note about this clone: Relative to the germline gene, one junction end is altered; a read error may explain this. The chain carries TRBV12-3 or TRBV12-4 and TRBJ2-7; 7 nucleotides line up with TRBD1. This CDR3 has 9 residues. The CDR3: CASSQRDSF. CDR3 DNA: TGTGCCAGCAGTCAGAGGGACAGTTTC.

The CDR3 sequence is CASSLAGVYQPQHF. CDR3 DNA sequence: TGTGCCAGCAGCCTCGCGGGTGTCTATCAGCCCCAGCATTTT. The chain carries TRBV7-9 and TRBJ1-5; D gene ambiguous. CDR3 length: 14 residues. Germline CDR1 and CDR2: SEHNR and FQNEAQ (reference sequence). V lost 5 bases and J lost 5, with 13 bases in between.